These T cell receptor beta chains were read from a single sample in a study of shared clonotypes between healthy human individuals. The table came from immunoSEQ multiplex PCR; TCRdb's copy has only in-frame clones and leaves some out. The table records some 500,000 clones, approximately 95% of them present only once. Source material: naive CD4+ T cells sorted from blood. Receptor source: a woman aged 25 to 45 in good health. The CDR3 runs from the conserved cysteine through the conserved F or W. The D gene is left open where the match is weak. Some rows mark clone size as missing; the rest say once, few, many or name a class of expanded clone.

v_gene	abundance	d_gene	j_gene	CDR3aa	CDR3nt
TRBV2	few	-	TRBJ1-3	CASSARRQVIPGNTIYF	TGTGCCAGCAGTGCCCGAAGGCAAGTTATCCCTGGAAACACCATATATTTT
TRBV6-1	-	TRBD1	TRBJ2-7	CASSESMGTGEYF	TGTGCCAGCAGTGAATCTATGGGCACAGGGGAGTACTTC
TRBV2	-	-	TRBJ2-5	CASQVGEKETQYF	TGTGCCAGCCAGGTCGGGGAAAAGGAGACCCAGTACTTC
TRBV9	-	-	TRBJ2-3	CASSTGSSTQYF	TGTGCCAGCAGCACAGGGTCTAGTACGCAGTATTTT
TRBV19	once	-	TRBJ1-2	CASSPGRVNYGYTF	TGTGCCAGTAGTCCGGGACGGGTTAACTATGGCTACACCTTC
TRBV4-2	-	-	TRBJ2-1	CASRRLEGDEQFF	TGTGCCAGCAGACGGTTAGAAGGGGATGAGCAGTTCTTC
TRBV5-1	-	TRBD1	TRBJ1-2	CASSLAPGGSNYGYTF	TGCGCCAGCAGCTTGGCCCCAGGGGGTTCTAACTATGGCTACACCTTC
TRBV4-2	-	-	TRBJ2-7	CASSPHPGQHPYEQYF	TGTGCCAGCAGCCCCCACCCGGGACAACACCCCTACGAGCAGTACTTC
TRBV2	-	TRBD1	TRBJ2-7	CAGRTGSSSYEQYF	TGTGCCGGGCGGACAGGATCAAGCTCCTACGAGCAGTACTTC
TRBV27	-	TRBD1	TRBJ1-3	CASSLGQAGNTIYF	TGTGCCAGCAGTTTAGGACAGGCTGGAAACACCATATATTTT
TRBV27	-	-	TRBJ2-4	CASSLRGLAKNIQYF	TGTGCCAGCAGTCTCAGGGGACTAGCCAAAAACATTCAGTACTTC
TRBV7-6	few	-	TRBJ2-5	CASSLTQETQYF	TGTGCCAGCAGCTTAACCCAAGAGACCCAGTACTTC
TRBV6-6	-	-	TRBJ2-7	CASSYPPRAEQYF	TGTGCCAGCAGTTACCCCCCCAGGGCCGAGCAGTACTTC
TRBV4-2	-	TRBD2	TRBJ2-7	CASSQDQGAGGYEQYF	TGTGCCAGCAGCCAAGACCAAGGAGCGGGAGGGTACGAGCAGTACTTC
TRBV14	-	TRBD1	TRBJ2-5	CASSHQQGRETQYF	TGTGCCAGCAGCCATCAACAGGGGCGCGAGACCCAGTACTTC
TRBV7-2	-	TRBD2	TRBJ2-7	CASSLKGLAGGGGEQYF	TGTGCCAGCAGCCTAAAGGGACTAGCGGGAGGAGGGGGGGAGCAGTACTTC
TRBV11-2	-	-	TRBJ1-4	CASSSLTGREKLFF	TGTGCCAGCAGCTCACTGACGGGGCGTGAAAAACTGTTTTTT
TRBV28	-	TRBD1	TRBJ2-5	CATRHQGDGETQYF	TGTGCCACCCGACATCAGGGGGACGGGGAGACCCAGTACTTC
TRBV7-8	-	-	TRBJ1-5	CASSPGTPYSNQPQHF	TGTGCCAGCAGCCCCGGGACACCTTATAGCAATCAGCCCCAGCATTTT
TRBV5-1	-	-	TRBJ2-5	CASSPGAGGFETQYF	TGCGCCAGCAGTCCAGGGGCAGGAGGTTTCGAGACCCAGTACTTC
TRBV18	-	-	TRBJ1-2	CASSQDRNYGYTF	TGTGCCAGCTCACAGGACCGTAACTATGGCTACACCTTC
TRBV6-6	few	-	TRBJ2-7	CASSRQYEQYF	TGTGCCAGCAGTCGACAGTACGAGCAGTACTTC
TRBV9	once	TRBD1	TRBJ2-7	CASSVSSRDSYEQYF	TGTGCCAGCAGCGTTTCCTCAAGGGACAGCTACGAGCAGTACTTC
TRBV2	-	-	TRBJ2-1	CASSVLRKRESNEQFF	TGTGCCAGCAGTGTTCTCAGAAAGCGAGAGAGCAATGAGCAGTTCTTC
TRBV28	few	-	TRBJ1-1	CASSVNTEAFF	TGTGCCAGCAGCGTGAACACTGAAGCTTTCTTT
TRBV27	-	TRBD2	TRBJ2-1	CASSPRLAGVARQFF	TGTGCCAGCAGTCCCCGACTAGCGGGGGTGGCACGGCAGTTCTTC
TRBV6-1	-	TRBD1	TRBJ1-5	CASSEGQTYSNQPQHF	TGTGCCAGCAGTGAGGGACAGACTTATAGCAATCAGCCCCAGCATTTT
TRBV27	-	-	TRBJ2-1	CASRRTPSAKGNEQFF	TGTGCCAGCAGGCGGACCCCTAGCGCTAAAGGGAATGAGCAGTTCTTC
TRBV1	-	-	TRBJ2-3	CTSSQDPARGDTQYF	TGCACCAGCAGCCAAGATCCCGCCCGGGGAGATACGCAGTATTTT
TRBV7-2	-	TRBD1	TRBJ2-7	CASSLGGTVYEQYF	TGTGCCAGCAGCTTAGGAGGGACAGTCTACGAGCAGTACTTC
TRBV6-1	-	-	TRBJ1-2	CASSAPGVSYGYTF	TGTGCCAGCAGTGCCCCAGGGGTTTCCTATGGCTACACCTTC
TRBV6-1	-	TRBD1	TRBJ2-7	CASTDRGHEQYF	TGTGCCAGCACCGACAGGGGCCACGAGCAGTACTTC
TRBV10-3	-	-	TRBJ2-3	CAISDLTSSTSTDTQYF	TGTGCCATCAGTGACCTTACTAGCAGTACTAGCACAGATACGCAGTATTTT
TRBV28	-	-	TRBJ1-4	CASGYEKLFF	TGTGCCAGCGGGTATGAAAAACTGTTTTTT
TRBV19	-	-	TRBJ1-5	CASSIGVYSNQPQHF	TGTGCCAGTAGTATAGGGGTTTATAGCAATCAGCCCCAGCATTTT
TRBV14	-	-	TRBJ2-1	CASSQDMRTHEQFF	TGTGCCAGCAGCCAAGATATGCGCACCCATGAGCAGTTCTTC
TRBV28	-	TRBD2	TRBJ2-7	CASRRTSGSYEQYF	TGTGCCAGCAGAAGGACTAGCGGGAGCTACGAGCAGTACTTC
TRBV11-3	-	TRBD1	TRBJ1-1	CASSLDRVATEAFF	TGTGCCAGCAGCTTGGACAGGGTAGCCACTGAAGCTTTCTTT
TRBV6-6	-	TRBD1	TRBJ1-2	CASSHGTGPLRGYTF	TGTGCCAGCAGCCATGGGACAGGGCCTTTGAGGGGCTACACCTTC
TRBV10-1	-	TRBD1	TRBJ2-7	CASSAGTGTIYEQYF	TGCGCCAGCAGTGCAGGGACAGGGACGATCTACGAGCAGTACTTC